This T cell receptor (beta chain) was profiled in a study of control samples from healthy donors and cancer patients. The CDR3 length is 15 residues. Trimming stripped 3 bases from V and 3 bases from J, with 16 bases between. CDR1 and CDR2 from the germline V gene are SGHTS and YDEGEE. Assay used: immunoSEQ multiplex PCR; TCRdb lists only in-frame clones, some missing. The table includes about 98,000 clones, about 80% detected once. Sequenced: blood. The V gene is TRBV5-8, the J gene TRBJ2-7, with D perhaps TRBD1 (6 bases). This receptor was obtained from a woman aged 30 to 39 in good health. CDR3 in amino acids: CASSSRGGQGYEQYF. CDR3 DNA: TGTGCCAGCAGCTCCAGAGGGGGACAAGGCTACGAGCAGTACTTC.